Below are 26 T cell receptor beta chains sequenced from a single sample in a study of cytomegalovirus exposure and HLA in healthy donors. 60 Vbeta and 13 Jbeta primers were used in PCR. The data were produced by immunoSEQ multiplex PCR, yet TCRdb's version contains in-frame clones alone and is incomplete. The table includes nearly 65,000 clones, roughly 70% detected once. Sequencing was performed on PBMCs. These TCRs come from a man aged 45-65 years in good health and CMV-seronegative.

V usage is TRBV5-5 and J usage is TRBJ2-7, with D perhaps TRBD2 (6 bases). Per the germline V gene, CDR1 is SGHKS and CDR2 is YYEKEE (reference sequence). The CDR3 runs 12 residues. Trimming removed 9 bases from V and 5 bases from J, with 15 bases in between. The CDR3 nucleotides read TGTGCCACACTATGTTGGGGGGACGAGCAGTACTTC. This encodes CATLCWGDEQYF.

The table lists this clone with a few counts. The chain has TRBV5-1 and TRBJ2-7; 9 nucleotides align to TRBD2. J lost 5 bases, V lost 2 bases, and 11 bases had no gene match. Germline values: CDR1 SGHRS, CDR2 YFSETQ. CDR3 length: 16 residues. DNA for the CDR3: TGCGCCAGCAGCTTTTGGGCCCCGGGACTAGCTGACGAGCAGTACTTC. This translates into CASSFWAPGLADEQYF.

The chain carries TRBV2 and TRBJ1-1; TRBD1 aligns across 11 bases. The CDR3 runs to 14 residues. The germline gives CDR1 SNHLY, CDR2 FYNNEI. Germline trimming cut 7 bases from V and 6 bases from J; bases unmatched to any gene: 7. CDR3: CASNRGQGASEAFF. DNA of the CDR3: TGTGCCAGCAACCGCGGACAGGGGGCTTCTGAAGCTTTCTTT.

The CDR3 DNA follows: TGTGCCTGGAGTCTTCCAGGGGGTGGTAACACTGAAGCTTTCTTT. Its protein is CAWSLPGGGNTEAFF. V usage is TRBV30 and J usage is TRBJ1-1; 7 nucleotides agree with TRBD1. V trimming: 2 bases; J trimming: 2 bases; junction bases outside the gene matches: 8. Germline CDR1 is GTSNPN and CDR2 is SVGIG (reference sequence). This CDR3 contains 15 residues.

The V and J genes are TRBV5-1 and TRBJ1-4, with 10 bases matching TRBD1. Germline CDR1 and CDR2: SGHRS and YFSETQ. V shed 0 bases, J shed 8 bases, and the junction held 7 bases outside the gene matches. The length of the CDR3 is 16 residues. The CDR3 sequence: CASSLAGQGLGEKLFF. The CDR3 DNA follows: TGCGCCAGCAGCTTGGCGGGACAGGGGTTAGGCGAAAAACTGTTTTTT.

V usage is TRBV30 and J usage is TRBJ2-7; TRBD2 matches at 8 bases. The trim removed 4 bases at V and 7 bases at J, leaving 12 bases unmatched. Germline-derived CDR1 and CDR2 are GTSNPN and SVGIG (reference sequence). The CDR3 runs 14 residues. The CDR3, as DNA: TGTGCCTGGAATTTAGTCGGGGGGGCGGGGGAGCAGTACTTC. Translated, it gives CAWNLVGGAGEQYF.

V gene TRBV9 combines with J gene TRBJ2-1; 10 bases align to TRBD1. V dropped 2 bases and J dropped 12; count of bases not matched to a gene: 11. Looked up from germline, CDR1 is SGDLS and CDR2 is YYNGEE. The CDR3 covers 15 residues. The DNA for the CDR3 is TGTGCCAGCAGCGTGGGGACAGGGGTGAATAATAGGCAGTTCTTC. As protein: CASSVGTGVNNRQFF.

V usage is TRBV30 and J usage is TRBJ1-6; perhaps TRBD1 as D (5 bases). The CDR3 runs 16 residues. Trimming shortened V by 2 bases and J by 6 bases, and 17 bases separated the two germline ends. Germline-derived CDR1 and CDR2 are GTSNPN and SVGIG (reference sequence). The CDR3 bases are TGTGCCTGGAGTCCCGCCCGGGTAAGGGGTAATTCACCCCTCCACTTT. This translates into CAWSPARVRGNSPLHF. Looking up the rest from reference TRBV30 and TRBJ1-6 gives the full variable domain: SQTIHQWPATLVQPVGSPLSLECTVEGTSNPNLYWYRQAAGRGLQLLFYSVGIGQISSEVPQNLSASRPQDRQFILSSKKLLLSDSGFYLCAWSPARVRGNSPLHFGNGTRLTVT.

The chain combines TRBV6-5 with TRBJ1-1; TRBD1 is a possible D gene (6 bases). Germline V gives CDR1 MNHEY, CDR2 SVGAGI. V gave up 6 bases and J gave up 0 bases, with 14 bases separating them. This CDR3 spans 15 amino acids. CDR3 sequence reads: CASSPPQGLNTEAFF. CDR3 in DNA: TGTGCCAGCAGCCCCCCTCAGGGGCTGAACACTGAAGCTTTCTTT.

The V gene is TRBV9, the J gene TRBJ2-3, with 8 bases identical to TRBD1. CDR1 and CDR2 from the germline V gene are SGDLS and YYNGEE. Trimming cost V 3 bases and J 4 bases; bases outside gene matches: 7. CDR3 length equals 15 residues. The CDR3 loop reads CASSGGQGLPDTQYF. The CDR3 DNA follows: TGTGCCAGCAGCGGCGGACAGGGTCTGCCAGATACGCAGTATTTT.

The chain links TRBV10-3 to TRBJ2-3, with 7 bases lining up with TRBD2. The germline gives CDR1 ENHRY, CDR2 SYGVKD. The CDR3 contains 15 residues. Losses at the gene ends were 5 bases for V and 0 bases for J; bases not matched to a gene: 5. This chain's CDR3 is CAISPGTTSTDTQYF. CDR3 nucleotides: TGTGCCATCAGTCCCGGGACTACTAGCACAGATACGCAGTATTTT.

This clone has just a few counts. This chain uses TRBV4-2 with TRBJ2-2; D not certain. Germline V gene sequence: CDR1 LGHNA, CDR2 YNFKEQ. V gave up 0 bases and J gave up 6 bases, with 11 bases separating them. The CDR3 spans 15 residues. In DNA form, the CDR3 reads TGTGCCAGCAGCCAAGACCCCATTCTATCCGGGGAGCTGTTTTTT. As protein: CASSQDPILSGELFF.

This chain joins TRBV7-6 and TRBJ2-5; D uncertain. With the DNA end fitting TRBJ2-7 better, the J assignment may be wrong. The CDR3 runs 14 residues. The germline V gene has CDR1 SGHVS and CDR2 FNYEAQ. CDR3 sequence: CASSLVQRSYEQYF. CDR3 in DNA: TGTGCCAGCAGCTTAGTCCAGCGATCCTACGAGCAGTACTTC.

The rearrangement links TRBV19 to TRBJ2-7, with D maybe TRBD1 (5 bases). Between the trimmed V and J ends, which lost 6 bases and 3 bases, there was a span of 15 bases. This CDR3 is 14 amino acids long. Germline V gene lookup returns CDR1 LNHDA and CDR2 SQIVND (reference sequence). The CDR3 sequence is CASRIGSTDYEQYF. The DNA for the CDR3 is TGTGCCAGTAGGATTGGATCGACAGACTACGAGCAGTACTTC.

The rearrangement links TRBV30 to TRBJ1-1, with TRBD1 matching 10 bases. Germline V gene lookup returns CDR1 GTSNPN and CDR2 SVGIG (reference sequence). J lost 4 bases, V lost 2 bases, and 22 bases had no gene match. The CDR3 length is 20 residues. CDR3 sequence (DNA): TGTGCCTGGAGTACCTGGACAGGGGGTACCGGTCGCATGTCGAGCACTGAAGCTTTCTTT. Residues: CAWSTWTGGTGRMSSTEAFF.

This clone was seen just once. The CDR3 sequence is CASWGGGYEQYF. Written as DNA, the CDR3 is TGTGCCAGCTGGGGTGGAGGGTACGAGCAGTACTTC. J is TRBJ2-7 and V is TRBV6-6, with D maybe TRBD2 (6 bases). The V and J ends lost 8 bases and 4 bases respectively, with 12 bases between them. The CDR3 spans 12 residues. CDR1 and CDR2 from the germline V gene are MNHNY and SVGAGI (reference sequence).

CDR3 loop: CASTLTGVFTGELFF. CDR3 DNA: TGTGCCAGCACCCTGACAGGGGTTTTCACCGGGGAGCTGTTTTTT. The V call is TRBV27, the J call TRBJ2-2, with TRBD1 matching over 8 bases. V shed 7 bases, J shed 4 bases, and the junction held 8 bases outside the gene matches. The CDR3 covers 15 residues. The germline CDR1 and CDR2 sequences are MNHEY and SMNVEV (reference sequence).

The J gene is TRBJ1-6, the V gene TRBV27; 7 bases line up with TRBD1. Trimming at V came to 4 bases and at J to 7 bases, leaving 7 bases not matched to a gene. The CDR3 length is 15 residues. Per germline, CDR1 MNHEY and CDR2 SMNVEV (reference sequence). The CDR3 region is CASSSLGTENSPLHF. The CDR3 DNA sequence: TGTGCCAGCAGTTCCCTCGGGACAGAAAATTCACCCCTCCACTTT.

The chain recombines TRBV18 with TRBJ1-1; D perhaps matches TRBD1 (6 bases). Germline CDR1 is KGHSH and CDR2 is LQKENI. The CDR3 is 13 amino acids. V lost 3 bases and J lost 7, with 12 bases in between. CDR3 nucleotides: TGTGCCAGCTCACCCGGGGGGGCTGGTGAAGCTTTCTTT. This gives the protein CASSPGGAGEAFF.

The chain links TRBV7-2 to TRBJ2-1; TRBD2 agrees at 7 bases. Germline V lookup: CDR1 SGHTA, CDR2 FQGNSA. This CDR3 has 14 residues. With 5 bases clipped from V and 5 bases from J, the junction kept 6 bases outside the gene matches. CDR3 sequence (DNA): TGTGCCAGCAGCGCCTGGGACTACAACAATGAGCAGTTCTTC. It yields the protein CASSAWDYNNEQFF.

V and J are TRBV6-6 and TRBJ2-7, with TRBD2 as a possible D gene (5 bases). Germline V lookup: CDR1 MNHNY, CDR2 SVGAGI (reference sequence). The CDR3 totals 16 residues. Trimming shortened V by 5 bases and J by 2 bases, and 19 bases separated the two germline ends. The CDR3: CASSHTGGYLPYEQYF. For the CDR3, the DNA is TGTGCCAGCAGTCATACTGGCGGGTACCTACCCTACGAGCAGTACTTC.

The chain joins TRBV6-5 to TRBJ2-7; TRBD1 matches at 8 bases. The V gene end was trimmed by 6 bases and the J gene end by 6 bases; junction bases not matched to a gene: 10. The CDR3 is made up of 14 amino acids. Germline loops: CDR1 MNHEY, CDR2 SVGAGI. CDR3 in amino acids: CASSPDRGSGEQYF. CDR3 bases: TGTGCCAGCAGCCCCGACAGGGGCTCAGGCGAGCAGTACTTC.

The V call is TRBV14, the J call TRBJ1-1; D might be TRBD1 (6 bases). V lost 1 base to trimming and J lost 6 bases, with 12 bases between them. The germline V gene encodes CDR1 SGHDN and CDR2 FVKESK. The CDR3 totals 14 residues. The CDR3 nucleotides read TGTGCCAGCAGCCAAGTGAGGGGGAGGGCTGAAGCTTTCTTT. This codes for CASSQVRGRAEAFF. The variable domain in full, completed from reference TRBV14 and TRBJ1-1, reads EAGVTQFPSHSVIEKGQTVTLRCDPISGHDNLYWYRRVMGKEIKFLLHFVKESKQDESGMPNNRFLAERTGGTYSTLKVQPAELEDSGVYFCASSQVRGRAEAFFGQGTRLTVV.

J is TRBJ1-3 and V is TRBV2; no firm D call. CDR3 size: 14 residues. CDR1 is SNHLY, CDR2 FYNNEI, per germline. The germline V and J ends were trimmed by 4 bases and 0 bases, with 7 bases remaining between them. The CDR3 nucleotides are TGTGCCAGCAGTGCCGACATCTCTGGAAACACCATATATTTT. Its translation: CASSADISGNTIYF.

The CDR3: CASSLRQGPNEKLFF. For the CDR3, the DNA is TGTGCCAGCAGCCTTCGACAGGGCCCTAATGAAAAACTGTTTTTT. The V gene is TRBV6-5, the J gene TRBJ1-4; 7 bases agree with TRBD1. The germline V gene has CDR1 MNHEY and CDR2 SVGAGI. The V segment lost 6 bases and the J segment 3 bases; nucleotides outside the gene matches: 7. The CDR3 covers 15 residues.

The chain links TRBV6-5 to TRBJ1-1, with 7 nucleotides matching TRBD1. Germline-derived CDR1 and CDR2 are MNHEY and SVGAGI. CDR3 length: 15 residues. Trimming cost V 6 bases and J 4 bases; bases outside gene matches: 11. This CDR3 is CASRSPGGWGTEAFF. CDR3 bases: TGTGCCAGCAGGTCACCAGGGGGATGGGGCACTGAAGCTTTCTTT.